Shown below are 13 T cell receptor beta chains from a single sample sequenced in a study of blood T cells in healthy people across ages. The second PCR ran roughly 7 to 12 cycles with a sample-barcoded 5' primer and J-beta primers. TCRdb used MiXCR to reprocess the 5' RACE reads, holding one entry per CDR3 protein. The repertoire has 980,000 or so distinct CDR3 sequences, around 48% of them found once; the top ten carry roughly 12%. The specimen was blood. The receptors come from a man aged 25 to 40 in good health.

The chain recombines TRBV15 with TRBJ1-2; 8 positions agree with TRBD1. The CDR3 is 17 amino acids. V shed 5 bases and J 3 bases; nucleotides not matched to a gene: 14. CDR1 is LNHNV and CDR2 is YYDKDF in the germline V gene (reference sequence). CDR3 coding DNA: TGTGCCACCAGCCCTGGTGGACAGGGAAGAACGGACTATGGCTACACCTTC. Its protein is CATSPGGQGRTDYGYTF. Filled out from reference TRBV15 and TRBJ1-2, the complete variable domain reads DAMVIQNPRYQVTQFGKPVTLSCSQTLNHNVMYWYQQKSSQAPKLLFHYYDKDFNNEADTPDNFQSRRPNTSFCFLDIRSPGLGDTAMYLCATSPGGQGRTDYGYTFGSGTRLTVV.

Of note for this clonotype: A read error may account for a junction end that differs from germline. This chain connects TRBV3-1 to TRBJ2-1; 7 bases are shared with TRBD1. The germline V gene has CDR1 LGHDT and CDR2 YNNKEL (reference sequence). The CDR3 runs to 15 residues. CDR3 sequence: CAGSRQTGSYNEQFF. CDR3 DNA sequence: TGTGCCGGCAGCCGACAGACAGGGTCCTACAATGAGCAGTTCTTC.

The chain uses TRBV21-1 and TRBJ1-5. TRBV21-1 represents a pseudogene. The CDR3 sequence is 18 residues long. The CDR3 protein is CAGKEGRTVRYSNQPQHF. The CDR3 DNA is TGTGCCGGCAAAGAAGGAAGGACGGTACGATATAGCAATCAGCCCCAGCATTTT.

In this sample, this clonotype turned up a few times. The chain couples TRBV3-1 to TRBJ2-7; D is uncertain. This CDR3 is 15 amino acids long. CDR1 LGHDT and CDR2 YNNKEL come from the germline V gene (reference sequence). V lost 1 base and J 2 bases, leaving 12 bases between the germline ends. CDR3 residues: CASSQALPVTYEQYF. DNA for the CDR3: TGTGCCAGCAGCCAAGCACTCCCGGTAACCTACGAGCAGTACTTC.

J is TRBJ1-5 and V is TRBV20-1, with D tentatively TRBD1 (6 bases). The germline gives CDR1 DFQATT, CDR2 SNEGSKA (reference sequence). Trimming shortened V by 6 bases and J by 2 bases, and 17 bases separated the two germline ends. The CDR3 extends over 15 amino acids. CDR3 sequence (DNA): TGCAGTGCCAACAGGGACCCTGGGCGCAATCAGCCCCAGCATTTT. Its protein is CSANRDPGRNQPQHF.

The chain carries TRBV6-4 and TRBJ2-3; the match to TRBD2 covers 7 bases. V lost 0 bases, J lost 2 bases, and 2 bases stayed unmatched. CDR1 and CDR2 (germline): MRHNA, SNTAGT. The CDR3 contains 15 residues. Here the CDR3 DNA reads TGTGCCAGCAGTGACTCGGGGGGGACCACAGATACGCAGTATTTT. Translated: CASSDSGGTTDTQYF.

The chain combines TRBV29-1 with TRBJ2-5; D gene uncertain. Trimming stripped 6 bases from V and 0 bases from J, with 14 bases between. CDR3 size: 14 residues. The V gene's germline CDR1 is SQVTM and CDR2 ANQGSEA. The CDR3 DNA sequence: TGCAGCGTGCTCTCTTCCCGGTACCAAGAGACCCAGTACTTC. Its protein product is CSVLSSRYQETQYF.

This chain connects TRBV10-3 to TRBJ2-7; the D call may be TRBD1 or TRBD2 (5 bases each). CDR3 length: 14 residues. Germline V gene data show CDR1 as ENHRY and CDR2 as SYGVKD. CDR3 coding DNA: TGTGCTACTAGGCCAGGGACCTTGATCTACGAGCAGTACTTC. Protein sequence: CATRPGTLIYEQYF.

The chain uses TRBV7-2 and TRBJ1-3, with a possible D match to TRBD1 (6 bases). This CDR3 contains 16 residues. The ends were cut back, 1 base at V and 2 bases at J, with 12 bases in the middle. The V gene's germline CDR1 is SGHTA and CDR2 FQGNSA. The DNA of the CDR3 is TGTGCCAGCAGCTTAGATAGGGGGTTGGCTGGAAACACCATATATTTT. This encodes CASSLDRGLAGNTIYF.

This clonotype was counted a few times. Germline and junction disagree at one end, which may indicate a read error. This chain joins TRBV7-7 and TRBJ2-1; D remains ambiguous. Per germline, CDR1 SSHAT and CDR2 FNYEAQ (reference sequence). The CDR3 extends over 13 amino acids. The CDR3 reads CASSSTNYNEQFF. The DNA for the CDR3 is TGTGCTAGCAGCTCGACAAACTACAATGAGCAGTTCTTC. Variable domain in full (rest from reference TRBV7-7 and TRBJ2-1): GAGVSQSPRYKVTKRGQDVTLRCDPISSHATLYWYQQALGQGPEFLTYFNYEAQPDKSGLPSDRFSAERPEGSISTLTIQRTEQRDSAMYRCASSSTNYNEQFFGPGTRLTVL.

The CDR3 loop is CATSDAQTRNQPQHF. As DNA, the CDR3 is TGTGCCACCAGTGACGCGCAGACCCGCAATCAGCCCCAGCATTTT. The chain is built from TRBV24-1 and TRBJ1-5; D is ambiguous. CDR3 length: 15 residues. Germline values: CDR1 KGHDR, CDR2 SFDVKD. V was cut by 4 bases and J by 2 bases, with 11 bases left in between.

The CDR3 DNA reads TGTGCCAGCAGTTTACGGGTCGGCGGGGGGCCCGACACAGATACGCAGTATTTT. It is translated as CASSLRVGGGPDTDTQYF. The chain couples TRBV28 to TRBJ2-3; 8 nucleotides match TRBD2. Germline V gene sequence: CDR1 MDHEN, CDR2 SYDVKM. V dropped 2 bases and J dropped 2; count of bases not matched to a gene: 12. The CDR3 consists of 18 residues.

The chain combines TRBV12-3 or TRBV12-4 with TRBJ1-5; D not resolved. This CDR3 spans 14 amino acids. Between the trimmed V and J ends, which lost 6 bases and 3 bases, there was a span of 12 bases. The DNA for the CDR3 is TGTGCCAGCAGGCTCGTTGGCCCCAATCAGCCCCAGCATTTT. Protein: CASRLVGPNQPQHF.